This TCR beta chain stems from a study of blood T cell repertoires in COVID-19 (dated by TCRdb to about 2020). About the study as a whole: The collaborator samples originated in the United States, Italy and Spain and spanned the acute and convalescent phases of COVID-19. The material from the prospective study consisted of cDNA or gDNA derived from T cells, B-cell-depleted T cells, or PBMCs. Subjects who had been exposed to COVID-19, were actively infected with it, or had recovered from it provided the deeply sampled blood TCRbeta repertoires that made up the dataset. The repertoires were released in a freely available public database meant as a resource for research on the immune response to SARS-CoV-2. Samples were obtained from the ongoing ImmuneRACE study (first 160 participants) and from over a thousand subjects provided by 6 global collaborators. Sample metadata almost always included a de-identified subject ID, COVID-19 status, age in years and sex. HLA class I and class II types, where available, came from metadata supplied by the sample provider rather than from assay-based typing. Study-wide conclusions, independent of this receptor: Clinical and demographic metadata were provided uncurated, with the amount varying by source and participant.

A second Seattle source provided samples from volunteer blood donors who had recovered from COVID-19. Each collaborating institution followed its own protocols to collect whole blood in K2EDTA tubes. For TCRbeta analysis, collaborators shipped samples as frozen whole blood, isolated PBMCs, or DNA extracted from either of those sample types. Trimming accounts for 6 bases at V and 7 bases at J, while the number of junction bases matched to no gene is 14. CDR1 and CDR2 are read off the germline V gene as MDHEN and SYDVKM. The cysteine opens and the phenylalanine closes a CDR3 of 15 amino acids. Just CDR3 DNA is preserved here, 45 bases in frame from base 1. This clone occurred a few times. It has no known antigen specificity. The input lacks base qualities; no much larger clone sits a single base away. TCRbeta CDR3 regions were amplified from genomic DNA using the immunoSEQ Assay, a bias-controlled multiplex PCR. The published analysis was carried out like this. The number of nucleated cells in each sample was estimated from the amplification of reference gene primers within the assay. To quantify the absolute abundance of each unique TCRbeta CDR3 rearrangement, sequence reads were collapsed and filtered. For each sample, productive Simpson clonality was calculated as the square root of Simpson's diversity index over productive rearrangements. TCRdb took over this immuneACCESS table, retaining in-frame rearrangements with V and J assigned. Such tables are incomplete; in checked studies, under half of the missing clones stem from an unresolved V gene, and the remainder is unexplained. V and J calls plus clone size are reproduced from that table; the DNA served to infer D and trimming. The sample table lists nearly 200,000 clones, approximately 91% of them with a count of one. Of the sample, roughly 5.6% is held by the ten largest clones.

This receptor was taken from a woman in her forties who had recovered from COVID-19. Here the chain combines TRBV28 and TRBJ1-2; TRBD1 matches 7 bases in the middle. The source material was peripheral blood. The CDR3 corresponds to CASSEMEQGMSGYTF. The sequence in DNA is TGTGCCAGCAGCGAAATGGAACAGGGGATGAGTGGCTACACCTTC.